These 7 T cell receptor beta chains came from one sample sequenced in a study of T cells in Graves' hyperthyroidism and ophthalmopathy. There were TCR beta CDR3 regions amplified from RNA transcripts. The HTBI primer set was used in a first-round RT-PCR of the TCR CDR3. TCRdb itself ran the multiplex PCR reads through MiXCR, one entry per CDR3 protein. The table has some 360,000 distinct CDR3 sequences, approximately 18% seen once. The specimen sequenced was blood. The receptors here all came from a woman aged 40 to 55 with Graves' ophthalmopathy.

This clonotype has a count of ten or more. This chain connects TRBV19 to TRBJ2-2, with a possible D match to TRBD2 (5 bases). The CDR3 sequence is 12 residues long. The germline V gene has CDR1 LNHDA and CDR2 SQIVND (reference sequence). Trimming stripped 9 bases from V and 5 bases from J, with 10 bases between. DNA of the CDR3: TGTGCCAGCACCCGGAGGACCGGGGAGCTGTTTTTT. The encoded protein is CASTRRTGELFF.

This clonotype was recorded at least ten times. The chain carries TRBV15 and TRBJ2-6; D call uncertain. The CDR3 spans 16 residues. The V end was cut by 0 bases, the J end by 0 bases, with 6 bases between. From germline, CDR1 is LNHNV and CDR2 YYDKDF (reference sequence). In DNA form, the CDR3 reads TGTGCCACCAGCAGAGAGTCGGGCTCTGGGGCCAACGTCCTGACTTTC. This encodes CATSRESGSGANVLTF.

This clonotype has a count of ten or more. The CDR3 DNA is TGTGCCAGTAGAATTGGGACAGGCGAGACCCAGTACTTC. This sequence encodes CASRIGTGETQYF. V and J are TRBV19 and TRBJ2-5; 8 bases fit TRBD1. V lost 6 bases and J lost 5; bases outside the gene matches: 5. This CDR3 is 13 amino acids long. The germline V gene has CDR1 LNHDA and CDR2 SQIVND (reference sequence).

CDR3 sequence reads: CASSPTGEYGYTF. The CDR3 coding sequence is TGTGCCAGCTCCCCGACAGGAGAATATGGCTACACCTTC. The J gene is TRBJ1-2, the V gene TRBV12-3 or TRBV12-4; weak D call: TRBD1 (6 bases). V lost 8 bases and J lost 5, with 15 bases in between. This CDR3 region has 13 residues.

This clonotype was detected ten times or more. This chain connects TRBV24-1 to TRBJ1-5, with a possible D match to TRBD1 (6 bases). Germline lookup yields CDR1 KGHDR and CDR2 SFDVKD. The CDR3 consists of 14 residues. Trimming shortened V by 4 bases and J by 6 bases, and 12 bases separated the two germline ends. CDR3 sequence: CATSEPGEGQPQHF. CDR3 in DNA: TGTGCCACCAGTGAACCAGGGGAGGGTCAGCCCCAGCATTTT.

This clonotype was detected a few times. The V call is TRBV20-1, the J call TRBJ2-3; D unclear. The CDR3 sequence is 13 residues long. CDR1 is DFQATT, CDR2 SNEGSKA, per germline (reference sequence). The V and J ends lost 6 bases and 4 bases respectively, with 14 bases between them. CDR3 loop: CSAINQVSDTQYF. CDR3 DNA: TGCAGTGCGATCAATCAGGTTTCAGATACGCAGTATTTT.

This clonotype was detected ten times or more. The chain employs TRBV12-3 or TRBV12-4 and TRBJ1-2; D gene uncertain. The CDR3 covers 13 residues. The germline V and J ends were trimmed by 1 base and 4 bases, with 7 bases remaining between them. CDR3 region: CASSLEGAYGYTF. Here the CDR3 DNA reads TGTGCCAGCAGTTTAGAAGGAGCCTATGGCTACACCTTC.